The clone carrying this T cell receptor (beta chain) was seen only once. In the authors' methods: Amplified reference gene primers provided the basis for estimating nucleated cell counts. Sequencing was performed with immunoSEQ multiplex PCR; in TCRdb, only in-frame clones are kept and a portion is missing. Clonal size and the V and J genes are those of that table, whereas D and trimming came from the DNA. Among a few hundred thousand clones listed, around 89% were seen once. This sample is part of a study of blood T cell repertoires in COVID-19. Study background: Italy, Spain and the United States were the sources of the convalescent and acute COVID-19 samples. T cells, B-cell-depleted T cells, or PBMCs supplied cDNA or gDNA.

CDR3 length: 18 residues. The V end lost 4 bases, the J end lost 0 bases, and 18 bases lay between the germline ends. Germline CDR1 reads LNHNV; CDR2 reads YYDKDF (reference sequence). The receptor was isolated from a man in his sixties who had recovered from COVID-19. The sample was peripheral blood. The chain uses TRBV15 and TRBJ1-4; TRBD1 might be the D (6 bases). The DNA for the CDR3 is TGTGCCACCAGCACGTTAACAGGGACCTTGGCAACTAATGAAAAACTGTTTTTT. Translated: CATSTLTGTLATNEKLFF.